This T cell receptor beta chain was profiled in a study of glioma-infiltrating T cells. Study-wide results and caveats: Non-neoplastic patients had below-expected tissue-blood divergence, while all gliomas exceeded expectation. Tissue and blood shared very few CDR3 sequences.

Amplification of TCR alpha and beta CDR3 regions from RNA used iRepertoire nested multiplex PCR. For one-step reverse transcription and amplification, 100-400 ng of tissue mRNA or PBMC total RNA was used. TCRdb reprocessed the multiplex PCR reads via MiXCR and lists one record per CDR3 protein. The profile covers under 150,000 distinct CDR3 sequences, with around 23% appearing a single time and 27% taken by the ten largest. The CDR3 runs 14 residues. The V end was cut by 6 bases, the J end by 3 bases, with 14 bases between. Germline CDR1 reads KGHSH; CDR2 reads LQKENI. This clonotype is a singleton in its sample. Its antigen is currently unknown.

This clonotype was sampled from a human donor with low-grade glioma or glioblastoma, undergoing nonglioma brain surgery, or in good health (not recorded which). The J gene is TRBJ1-2, the V gene TRBV18; D gene unclear. Input material: glioma tissue, nonneoplastic brain tissue, or PBMCs (not recorded which). CDR3 residues: CASSPTQDDYGYTF. CDR3 nucleotides: TGTGCCAGCTCGCCCACCCAGGACGACTATGGCTACACCTTC.